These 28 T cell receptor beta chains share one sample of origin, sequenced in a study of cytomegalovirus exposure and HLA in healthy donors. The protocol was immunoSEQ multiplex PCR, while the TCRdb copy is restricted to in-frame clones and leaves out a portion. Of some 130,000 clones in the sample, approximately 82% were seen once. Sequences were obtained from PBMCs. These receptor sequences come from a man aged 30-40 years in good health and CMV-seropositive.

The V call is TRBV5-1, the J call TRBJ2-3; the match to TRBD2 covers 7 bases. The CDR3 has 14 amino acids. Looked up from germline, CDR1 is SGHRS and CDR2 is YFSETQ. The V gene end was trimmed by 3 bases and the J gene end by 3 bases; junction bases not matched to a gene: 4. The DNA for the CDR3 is TGCGCCAGCAGCTCTGGCGGGGGAACAGATACGCAGTATTTT. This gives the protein CASSSGGGTDTQYF.

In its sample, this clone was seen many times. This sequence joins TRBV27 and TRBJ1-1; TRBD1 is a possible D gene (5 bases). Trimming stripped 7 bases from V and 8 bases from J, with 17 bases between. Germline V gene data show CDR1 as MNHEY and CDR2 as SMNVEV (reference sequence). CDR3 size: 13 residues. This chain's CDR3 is CASTESQATEAFF. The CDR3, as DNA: TGTGCCAGCACAGAATCACAGGCCACCGAAGCTTTCTTT.

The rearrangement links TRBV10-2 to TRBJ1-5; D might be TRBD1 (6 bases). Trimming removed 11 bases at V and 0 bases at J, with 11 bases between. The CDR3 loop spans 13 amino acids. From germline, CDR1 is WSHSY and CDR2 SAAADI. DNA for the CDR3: TGCGCCGGTGGGGGCGGTAGCAATCAGCCCCAGCATTTT. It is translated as CAGGGGSNQPQHF.

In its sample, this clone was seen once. Here the CDR3 DNA reads TGCGCCAGCAGCTCGACTAGCGGGGAGGGAGAGACCCAGTACTTC. Translation gives CASSSTSGEGETQYF. V and J are TRBV5-1 and TRBJ2-5; 11 bases line up with TRBD2. Trimming took 3 bases from V and 4 from J; bases not matched to a gene: 5. CDR3 length equals 15 residues. Germline V CDR1 and CDR2: SGHRS, YFSETQ.

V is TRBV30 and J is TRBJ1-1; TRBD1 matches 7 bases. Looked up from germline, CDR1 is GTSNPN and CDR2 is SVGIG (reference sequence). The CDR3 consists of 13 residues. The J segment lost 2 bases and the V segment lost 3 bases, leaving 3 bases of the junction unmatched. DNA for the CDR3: TGTGCCTGGAGCAGGGGGGTCAACACTGAAGCTTTCTTT. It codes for CAWSRGVNTEAFF.

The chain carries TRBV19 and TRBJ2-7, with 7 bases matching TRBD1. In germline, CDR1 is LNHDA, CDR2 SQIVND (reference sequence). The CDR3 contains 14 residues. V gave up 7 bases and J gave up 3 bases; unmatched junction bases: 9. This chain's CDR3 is CASNPGQTFYEQYF. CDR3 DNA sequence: TGTGCCAGTAACCCGGGACAGACCTTCTACGAGCAGTACTTC.

CDR3 amino acids: CASSPNPATGETQYF. The CDR3 DNA reads TGTGCCAGCAGCCCAAACCCCGCGACAGGGGAGACCCAGTACTTC. This chain connects TRBV7-9 to TRBJ2-5, with TRBD1 identical over 7 bases. The germline V gene has CDR1 SEHNR and CDR2 FQNEAQ (reference sequence). Germline trimming cut 5 bases from V and 5 bases from J; bases unmatched to any gene: 11. There are 15 residues in the CDR3.

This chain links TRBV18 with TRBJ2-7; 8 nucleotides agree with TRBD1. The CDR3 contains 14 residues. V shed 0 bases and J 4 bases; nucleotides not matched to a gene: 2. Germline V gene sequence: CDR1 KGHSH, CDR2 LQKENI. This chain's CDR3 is CASSPPGQVYEQYF. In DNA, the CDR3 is TGTGCCAGCTCACCACCGGGACAGGTTTACGAGCAGTACTTC.

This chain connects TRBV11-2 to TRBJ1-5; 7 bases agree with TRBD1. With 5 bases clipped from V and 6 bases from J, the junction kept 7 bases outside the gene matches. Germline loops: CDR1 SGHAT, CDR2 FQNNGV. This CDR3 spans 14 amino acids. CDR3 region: CASSLRQGGQPQHF. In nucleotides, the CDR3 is TGTGCCAGCAGCCTTAGACAGGGAGGTCAGCCCCAGCATTTT.

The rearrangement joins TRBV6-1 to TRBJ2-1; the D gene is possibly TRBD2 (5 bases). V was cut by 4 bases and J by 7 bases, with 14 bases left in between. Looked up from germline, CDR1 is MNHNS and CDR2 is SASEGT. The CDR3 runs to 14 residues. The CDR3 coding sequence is TGTGCCAGCAGTGTGTCGGGAAAGGCGAATGAGCAGTTCTTC. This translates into CASSVSGKANEQFF.

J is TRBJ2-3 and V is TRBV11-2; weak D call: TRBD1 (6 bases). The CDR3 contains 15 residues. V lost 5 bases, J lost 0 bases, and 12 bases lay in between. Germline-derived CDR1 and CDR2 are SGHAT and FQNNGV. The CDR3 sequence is CASSRGWTSTDTQYF. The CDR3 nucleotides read TGTGCCAGCAGCAGGGGGTGGACTAGCACAGATACGCAGTATTTT.

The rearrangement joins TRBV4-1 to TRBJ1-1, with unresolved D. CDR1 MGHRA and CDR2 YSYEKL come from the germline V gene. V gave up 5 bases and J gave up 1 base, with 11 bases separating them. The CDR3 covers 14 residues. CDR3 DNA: TGCGCCAGCAGCGCGTGGTTCGGGAACACTGAAGCTTTCTTT. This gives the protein CASSAWFGNTEAFF.

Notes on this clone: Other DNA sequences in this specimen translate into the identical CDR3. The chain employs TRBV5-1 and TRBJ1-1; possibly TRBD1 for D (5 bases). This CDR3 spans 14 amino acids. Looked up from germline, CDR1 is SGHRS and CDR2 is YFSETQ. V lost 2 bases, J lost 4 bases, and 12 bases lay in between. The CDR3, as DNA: TGCGCCAGCAGCTTATCCGGGGGGAGCACTGAAGCTTTCTTT. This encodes CASSLSGGSTEAFF.

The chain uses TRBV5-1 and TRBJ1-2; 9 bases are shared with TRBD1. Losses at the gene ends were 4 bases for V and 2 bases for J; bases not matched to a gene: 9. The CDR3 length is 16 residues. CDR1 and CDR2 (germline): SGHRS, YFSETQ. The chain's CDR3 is CASSLGWTGENYGYTF. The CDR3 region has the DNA TGCGCCAGCAGCCTAGGCTGGACAGGGGAAAACTATGGCTACACCTTC.

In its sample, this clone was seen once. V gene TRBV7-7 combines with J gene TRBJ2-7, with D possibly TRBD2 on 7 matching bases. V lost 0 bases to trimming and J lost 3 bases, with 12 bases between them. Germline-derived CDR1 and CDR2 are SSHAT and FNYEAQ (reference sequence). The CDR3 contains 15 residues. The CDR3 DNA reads TGTGCCAGCAGCTTAGCATGGGGGGGCGGCTACGAGCAGTACTTC. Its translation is CASSLAWGGGYEQYF.

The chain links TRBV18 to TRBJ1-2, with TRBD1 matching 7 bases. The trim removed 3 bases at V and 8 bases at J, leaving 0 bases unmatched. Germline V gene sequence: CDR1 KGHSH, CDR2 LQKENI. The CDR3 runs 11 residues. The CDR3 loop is CASSPDRGYTF. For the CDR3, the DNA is TGTGCCAGCTCACCGGACAGGGGCTACACCTTC.

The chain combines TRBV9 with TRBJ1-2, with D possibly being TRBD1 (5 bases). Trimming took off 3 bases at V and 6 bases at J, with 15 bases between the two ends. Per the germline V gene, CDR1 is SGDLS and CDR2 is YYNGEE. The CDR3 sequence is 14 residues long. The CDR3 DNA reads TGTGCCAGCAGCGGGGAGGGGCCTACCCATGGCTACACCTTC. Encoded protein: CASSGEGPTHGYTF.

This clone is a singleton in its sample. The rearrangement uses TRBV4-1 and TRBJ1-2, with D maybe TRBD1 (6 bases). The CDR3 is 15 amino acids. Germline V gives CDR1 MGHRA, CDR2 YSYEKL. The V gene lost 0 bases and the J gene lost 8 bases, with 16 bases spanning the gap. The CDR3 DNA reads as TGCGCCAGCAGCCAAGATAATCAGGGGCGAGGAGGCTACACCTTC. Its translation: CASSQDNQGRGGYTF.

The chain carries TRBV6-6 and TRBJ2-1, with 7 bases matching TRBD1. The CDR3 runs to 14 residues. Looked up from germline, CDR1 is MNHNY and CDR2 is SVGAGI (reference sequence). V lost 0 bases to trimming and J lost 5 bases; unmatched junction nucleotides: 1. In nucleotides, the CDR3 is TGTGCCAGCAGTTACTCTGGACAGGACAATGAGCAGTTCTTC. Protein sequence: CASSYSGQDNEQFF.

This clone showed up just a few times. CDR3 coding DNA: TGCGCCAGCAGCGTAGCAGCGGGGGCCTACGAGCAGTACTTC. Translating it yields CASSVAAGAYEQYF. The chain carries TRBV5-1 and TRBJ2-7; the match to TRBD2 covers 8 bases. Unmatched junction bases numbered 5, after V lost 4 bases and J lost 2 bases. Germline assignment: CDR1 SGHRS and CDR2 YFSETQ. This CDR3 has 14 amino acids.

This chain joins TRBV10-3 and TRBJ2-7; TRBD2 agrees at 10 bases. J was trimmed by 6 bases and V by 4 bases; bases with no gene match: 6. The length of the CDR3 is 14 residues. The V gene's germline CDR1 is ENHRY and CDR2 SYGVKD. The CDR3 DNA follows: TGTGCCATCAGTGGACGAGCGGGGGGGCTCGAGCAGTACTTC. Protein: CAISGRAGGLEQYF.

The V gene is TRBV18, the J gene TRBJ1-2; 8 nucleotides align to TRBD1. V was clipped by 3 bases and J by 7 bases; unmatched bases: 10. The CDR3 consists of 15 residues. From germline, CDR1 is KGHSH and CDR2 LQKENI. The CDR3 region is CASSPNPRGPGGYTF. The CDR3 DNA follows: TGTGCCAGCTCACCGAACCCCAGGGGGCCTGGTGGCTACACCTTC.

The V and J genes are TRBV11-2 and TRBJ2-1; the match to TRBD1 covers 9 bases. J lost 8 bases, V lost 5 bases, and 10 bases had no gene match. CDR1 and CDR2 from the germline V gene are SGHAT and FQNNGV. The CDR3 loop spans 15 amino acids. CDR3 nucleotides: TGTGCCAGCAGCATAACCGGGACAGGGAACGATGAGCAGTTCTTC. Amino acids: CASSITGTGNDEQFF.

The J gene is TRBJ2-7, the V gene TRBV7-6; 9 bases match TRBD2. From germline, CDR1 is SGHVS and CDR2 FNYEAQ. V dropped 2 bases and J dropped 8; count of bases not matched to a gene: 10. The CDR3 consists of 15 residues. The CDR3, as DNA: TGTGCCAGCAGCTTACTAGCGGGGCCCCGAGCGAAGCAGTACTTC. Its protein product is CASSLLAGPRAKQYF.

DNA for the CDR3: TGTGCCAGCCACCAGGTGAACACTGAAGCTTTCTTT. Translation gives CASHQVNTEAFF. The J gene is TRBJ1-1, the V gene TRBV6-1; no definite D call. Germline V gene data show CDR1 as MNHNS and CDR2 as SASEGT. This CDR3 has 12 amino acids. Between the trimmed V and J ends, which lost 8 bases and 0 bases, there was a span of 7 bases.

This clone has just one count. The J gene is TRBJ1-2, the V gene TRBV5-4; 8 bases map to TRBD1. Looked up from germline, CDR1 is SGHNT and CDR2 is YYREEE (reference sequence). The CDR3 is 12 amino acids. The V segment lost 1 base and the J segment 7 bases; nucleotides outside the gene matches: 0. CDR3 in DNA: TGTGCCAGCAGCTTGACAGGGGGTGGCTACACCTTC. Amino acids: CASSLTGGGYTF. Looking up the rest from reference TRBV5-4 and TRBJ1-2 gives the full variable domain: ETGVTQSPTHLIKTRGQQVTLRCSSQSGHNTVSWYQQALGQGPQFIFQYYREEENGRGNFPPRFSGLQFPNYSSELNVNALELDDSALYLCASSLTGGGYTFGSGTRLTVV.

Written as DNA, the CDR3 is TGTGCCAGCAGTGACCGGGGGGCGAGTGAAAAACTGTTTTTT. Its protein product is CASSDRGASEKLFF. The chain uses TRBV6-1 and TRBJ1-4, with D possibly TRBD1 on 6 matching bases. V was pared by 3 bases and J by 7 bases, with 12 bases between. CDR1 and CDR2 (germline): MNHNS, SASEGT. CDR3 length: 14 amino acids.

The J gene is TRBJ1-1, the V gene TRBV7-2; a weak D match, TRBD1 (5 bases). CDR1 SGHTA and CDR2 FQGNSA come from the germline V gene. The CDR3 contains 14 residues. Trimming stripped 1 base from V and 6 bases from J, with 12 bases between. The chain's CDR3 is CASSLVGAGSEAFF. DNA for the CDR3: TGTGCCAGCAGCTTAGTTGGGGCAGGGTCTGAAGCTTTCTTT.